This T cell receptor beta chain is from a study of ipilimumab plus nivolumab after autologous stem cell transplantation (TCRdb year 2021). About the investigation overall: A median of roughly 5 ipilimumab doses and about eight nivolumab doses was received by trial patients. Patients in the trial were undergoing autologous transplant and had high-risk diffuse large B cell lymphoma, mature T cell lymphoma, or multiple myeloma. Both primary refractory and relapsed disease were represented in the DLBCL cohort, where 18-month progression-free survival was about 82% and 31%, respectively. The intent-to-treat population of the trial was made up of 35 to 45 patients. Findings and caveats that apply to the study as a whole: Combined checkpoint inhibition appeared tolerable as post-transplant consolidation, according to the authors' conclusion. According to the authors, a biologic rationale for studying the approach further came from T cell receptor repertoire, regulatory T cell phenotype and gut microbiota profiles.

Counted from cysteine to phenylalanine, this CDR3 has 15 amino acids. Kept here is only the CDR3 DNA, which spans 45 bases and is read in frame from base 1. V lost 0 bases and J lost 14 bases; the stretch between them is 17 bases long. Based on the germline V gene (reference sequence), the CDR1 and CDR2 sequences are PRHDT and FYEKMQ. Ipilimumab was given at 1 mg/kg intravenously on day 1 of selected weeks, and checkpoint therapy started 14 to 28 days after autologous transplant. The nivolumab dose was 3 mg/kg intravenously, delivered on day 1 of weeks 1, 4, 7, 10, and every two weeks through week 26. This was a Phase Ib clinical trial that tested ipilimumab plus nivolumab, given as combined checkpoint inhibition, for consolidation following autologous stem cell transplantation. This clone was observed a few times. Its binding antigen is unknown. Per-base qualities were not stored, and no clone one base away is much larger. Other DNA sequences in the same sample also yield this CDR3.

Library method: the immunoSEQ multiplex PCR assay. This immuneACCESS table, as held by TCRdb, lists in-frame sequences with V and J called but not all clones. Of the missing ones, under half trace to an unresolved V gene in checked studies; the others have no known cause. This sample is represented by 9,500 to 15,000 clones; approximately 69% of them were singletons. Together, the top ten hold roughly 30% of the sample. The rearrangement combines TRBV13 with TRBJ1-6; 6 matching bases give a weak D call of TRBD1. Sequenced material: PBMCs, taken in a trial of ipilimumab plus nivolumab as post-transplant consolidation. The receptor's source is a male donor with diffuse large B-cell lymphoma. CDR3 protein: CASSLGRQVGKTLHF. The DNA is TGTGCCAGCAGCTTAGGCCGACAGGTCGGGAAAACCCTCCACTTT.